Described below is a single T cell receptor (beta chain) sequence and its context. The antigen is undetermined. This sample was included in a study of cytomegalovirus exposure and HLA in healthy donors. The PCR used 60 Vbeta and 13 Jbeta primers. Only in-frame clones appear in the TCRdb table, and some are missing; sequencing was by immunoSEQ multiplex PCR. The data show some 90,000 clones, with about two thirds seen just once and over 2% held by the top ten. This CDR3 spans 14 amino acids. Germline V gene lookup returns CDR1 LNHDA and CDR2 SQIVND (reference sequence). V dropped 6 bases and J dropped 8; count of bases not matched to a gene: 6. General study results and limits: Only CMV serostatus was available as immune exposure information.

The chain uses TRBV19 and TRBJ1-4, with TRBD1 matching 10 bases. This clonotype originated in a man aged 45-65 years in good health and CMV-seronegative. Material: PBMCs. The DNA for the CDR3 is TGTGCCAGTAGCACGGGACAGGGGCAAGAAAAACTGTTTTTT. This gives the protein CASSTGQGQEKLFF. Drawing the rest from reference TRBV19 and TRBJ1-4, the complete variable domain is DGGITQSPKYLFRKEGQNVTLSCEQNLNHDAMYWYRQDPGQGLRLIYYSQIVNDFQKGDIAEGYSVSREKKESFPLTVTSAQKNPTAFYLCASSTGQGQEKLFFGSGTQLSVL.